This record covers a single T cell receptor beta chain. The sample belongs to a study of blood T cell repertoires in COVID-19. For the study at large: Acute and convalescent COVID-19 specimens originated in the United States, Italy and Spain.

The length of the CDR3 is 13 residues. Germline V CDR1 and CDR2: SGHVS, FNYEAQ. The V end lost 2 bases, the J end lost 2 bases, and 4 bases lay between the germline ends. Only in-frame clones appear in the TCRdb table, and some are missing; sequencing was by immunoSEQ multiplex PCR. The sample shows 150,000 to 200,000 clones, around 87% of them seen only once. This sequence originates from a woman in her sixties or seventies with COVID-19, enrolled during active disease. The V gene is TRBV7-6, the J gene TRBJ1-5; D gene uncertain. The material sequenced was peripheral blood. The CDR3 bases are TGTGCCAGCAGCTTAAGCGGCAATCAGCCCCAGCATTTT. This sequence encodes CASSLSGNQPQHF.